The TCR beta chain under discussion was sequenced for a study of regulatory T cells in long-lasting Graves disease. Study overall: Antithyroid drug use was under 3 months in newly diagnosed Graves' patients.

Assembly of TCR beta libraries relied on iRepertoire HTBI primers together with Arm-PCR of CDR3 regions. TCRdb reprocessed the multiplex PCR reads with MiXCR, giving one entry per CDR3 protein. The profile shows some 250,000 distinct CDR3 sequences, around 16% of them singletons. As regards this clonotype: This CDR3 fails to terminate in the conserved phenylalanine or tryptophan, so it likely reflects a read error. The limits of the CDR3 on the DNA are not certain, so only TCRdb's listed CDR3 is given.

The time point is: newly diagnosed GD, antithyroid drugs for less than 3 months. TCR sequences were obtained from RNA taken from PBMCs. Per American Thyroid Association guidelines, Graves' disease was diagnosed. The sample was peripheral blood mononuclear cells (PBMCs), taken at new diagnosis, from a patient treated with antithyroid drugs. This TCR was recovered from a female donor with Graves disease.

The CDR3 sequence is CASSLDQTDYEQCL. This chain joins TRBV11-2 and TRBJ2-7. Counting both end residues, the CDR3 totals 14 amino acids. The germline V gene has CDR1 SGHAT and CDR2 FQNNGV.